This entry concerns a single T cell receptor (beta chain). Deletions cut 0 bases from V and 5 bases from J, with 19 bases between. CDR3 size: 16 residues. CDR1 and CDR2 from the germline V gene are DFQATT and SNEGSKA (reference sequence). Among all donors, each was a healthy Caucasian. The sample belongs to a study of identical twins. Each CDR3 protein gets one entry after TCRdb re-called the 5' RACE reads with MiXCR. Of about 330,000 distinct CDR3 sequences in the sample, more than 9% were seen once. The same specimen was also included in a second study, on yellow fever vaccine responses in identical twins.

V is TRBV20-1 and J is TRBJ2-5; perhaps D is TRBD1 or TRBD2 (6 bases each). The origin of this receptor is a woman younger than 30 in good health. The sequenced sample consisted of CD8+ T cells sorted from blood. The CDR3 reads CSARDGGSGPGETQYF. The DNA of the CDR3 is TGCAGTGCTAGAGATGGGGGCAGCGGGCCGGGGGAGACCCAGTACTTC.